This T cell receptor beta chain is from a study of T-cell memory formation after mild COVID-19. As for the study in general: Clusters were largely donor specific. Overall study results and limits: Chiefly within CM and EM were the contracting CD4+ clones; CD8+ ones were within EMRA. Specificity for SARS-CoV-2 was not confirmed among the second-wave clones peaking on day 37.

There are 14 residues in the CDR3. The V and J ends lost 0 bases and 2 bases respectively, with 8 bases between them. Germline loops: CDR1 LNHNV, CDR2 YYDKDF (reference sequence). This clonotype has a handful of counts. Its antigen is not identified. UMIs and sample barcodes were carried by the TCR alpha and TCR beta cDNA libraries that 5'RACE produced using constant-segment primers. Using its own MiXCR run on the 5' RACE reads, TCRdb lists one record per CDR3 protein. The data hold some 40,000 distinct CDR3 sequences, with less than 9.5% observed a single time. The chain is built from TRBV15 and TRBJ2-7, with D possibly being TRBD1 (6 bases). The sequence was collected from an adult woman who had mild COVID-19 (a few samples of this study predate the infection). Cell type and time point are not known. The sample comprised PBMCs or a T cell subset sorted from them (not recorded which). The CDR3 sequence: CATSRDRGPYEQYF. In DNA form, the CDR3 reads TGTGCCACCAGCAGAGACAGGGGACCCTACGAGCAGTACTTC.